This T cell receptor beta chain was found in a study of T cell responses to AZD1222 COVID-19 vaccine. Profiling relied on immunoSEQ multiplex PCR, and the TCRdb table lists in-frame clones only, not all of them. The data hold under 150,000 clones, with roughly 90% observed a single time. V dropped 6 bases and J dropped 7 bases, with 9 bases sitting between them. The CDR3 is 12 residues long. Specimen: peripheral blood, collected 28 days after the second AZD1222 dose. This clonotype was obtained from an adult who received the AZD1222 COVID-19 vaccine. This chain connects TRBV12-3 or TRBV12-4 to TRBJ2-2; D unclear. CDR3 DNA sequence: TGTGCCAGCAGGCCTAAATACGGGGAGCTGTTTTTT. This gives the protein CASRPKYGELFF.